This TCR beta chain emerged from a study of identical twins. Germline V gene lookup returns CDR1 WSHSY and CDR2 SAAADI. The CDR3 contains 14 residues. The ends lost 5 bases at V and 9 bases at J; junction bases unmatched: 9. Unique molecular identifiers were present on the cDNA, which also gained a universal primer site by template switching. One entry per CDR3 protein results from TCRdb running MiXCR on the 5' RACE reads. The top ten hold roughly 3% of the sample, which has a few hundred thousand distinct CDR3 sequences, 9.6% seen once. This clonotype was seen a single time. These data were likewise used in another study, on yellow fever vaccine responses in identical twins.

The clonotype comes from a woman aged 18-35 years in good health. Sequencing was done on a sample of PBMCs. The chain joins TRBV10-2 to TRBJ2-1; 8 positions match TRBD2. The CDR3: CASSLGLALGEQFF. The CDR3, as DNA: TGCGCCAGCAGTCTCGGACTAGCCTTGGGTGAGCAGTTCTTC.